This entry is about one T cell receptor beta chain. The record originates from a study of blood T cell repertoires in COVID-19. Study in general: Sites across the United States, Italy and Spain contributed samples from acute and convalescent COVID-19. In each case, the material was cDNA or gDNA derived from T cells, B-cell-depleted T cells, or PBMCs.

This CDR3 comprises 15 residues. V was pared by 2 bases and J by 0 bases, with 12 bases between. Germline V gene sequence: CDR1 SGHNT, CDR2 YYREEE (reference sequence). In the authors' workflow: It was from reference gene primer amplification that nucleated cell counts were estimated. Produced via immunoSEQ multiplex PCR; TCRdb's table is partial and in-frame only. That table is the source of V, J and clone size, and D and trimming were worked out from the DNA. The table has roughly 700,000 clones, 80% to 90% seen once; the top ten hold roughly 0.25%. The chain joins TRBV5-4 to TRBJ2-7; perhaps TRBD2 as D (5 bases). The sequencing sample was made of peripheral blood. The receptor's source is a young woman with acute or convalescent COVID-19. In DNA form, the CDR3 reads TGTGCCAGCAGCTTCCCCGGGGATCTCTCCTACGAGCAGTACTTC. Translated: CASSFPGDLSYEQYF.